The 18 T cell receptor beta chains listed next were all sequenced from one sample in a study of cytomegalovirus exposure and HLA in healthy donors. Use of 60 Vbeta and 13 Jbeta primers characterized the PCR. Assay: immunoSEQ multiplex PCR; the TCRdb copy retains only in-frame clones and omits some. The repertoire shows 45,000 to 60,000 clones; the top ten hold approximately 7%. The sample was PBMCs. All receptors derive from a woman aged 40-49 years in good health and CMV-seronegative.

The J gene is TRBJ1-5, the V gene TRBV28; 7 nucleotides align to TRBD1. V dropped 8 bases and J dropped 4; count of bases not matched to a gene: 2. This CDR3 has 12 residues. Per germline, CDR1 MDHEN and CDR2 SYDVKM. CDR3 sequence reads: CASLQGNQPQHF. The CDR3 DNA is TGTGCCAGCCTACAGGGGAATCAGCCCCAGCATTTT. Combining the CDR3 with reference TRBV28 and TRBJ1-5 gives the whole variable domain DVKVTQSSRYLVKRTGEKVFLECVQDMDHENMFWYRQDPGLGLRLIYFSYDVKMKEKGDIPEGYSVSREKKERFSLILESASTNQTSMYLCASLQGNQPQHFGDGTRLSIL.

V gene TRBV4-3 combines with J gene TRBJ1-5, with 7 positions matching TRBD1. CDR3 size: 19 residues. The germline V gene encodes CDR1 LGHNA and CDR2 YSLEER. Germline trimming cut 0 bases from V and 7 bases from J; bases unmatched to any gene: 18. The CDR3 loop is CASSQDRGGRGNLGQPQHF. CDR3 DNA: TGCGCCAGCAGCCAAGATCGGGGGGGCAGGGGGAACTTAGGGCAGCCCCAGCATTTT.

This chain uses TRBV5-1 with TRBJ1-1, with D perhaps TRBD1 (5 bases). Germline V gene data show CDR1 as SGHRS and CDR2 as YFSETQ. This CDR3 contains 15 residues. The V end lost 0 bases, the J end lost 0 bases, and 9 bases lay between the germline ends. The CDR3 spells CASSLAADMNTEAFF. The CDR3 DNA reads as TGCGCCAGCAGCTTGGCTGCGGACATGAACACTGAAGCTTTCTTT.

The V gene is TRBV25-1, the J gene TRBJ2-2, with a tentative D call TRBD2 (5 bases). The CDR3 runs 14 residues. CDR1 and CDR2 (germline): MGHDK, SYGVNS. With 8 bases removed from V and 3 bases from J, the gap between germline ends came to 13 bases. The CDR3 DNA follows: TGTGCCAGCGGAGGACCTCCTTACACCGGGGAGCTGTTTTTT. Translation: CASGGPPYTGELFF.

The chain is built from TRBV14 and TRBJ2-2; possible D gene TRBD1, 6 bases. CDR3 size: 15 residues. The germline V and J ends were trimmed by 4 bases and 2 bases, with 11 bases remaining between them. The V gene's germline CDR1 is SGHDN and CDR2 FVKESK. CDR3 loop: CASSLWGTNTGELFF. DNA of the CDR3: TGTGCCAGCAGCCTTTGGGGGACAAACACCGGGGAGCTGTTTTTT.

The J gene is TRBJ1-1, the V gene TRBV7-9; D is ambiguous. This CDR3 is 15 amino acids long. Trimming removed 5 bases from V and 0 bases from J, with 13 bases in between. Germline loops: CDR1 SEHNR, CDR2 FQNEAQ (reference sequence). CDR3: CASSPTTPMNTEAFF. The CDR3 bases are TGTGCCAGCAGCCCGACGACACCTATGAACACTGAAGCTTTCTTT.

CDR3 coding DNA: TGTGCCAGAAGCTTGCCCAGGACTAGCGGGGGAAAAGAGACCCAGTACTTC. Translated: CARSLPRTSGGKETQYF. This sequence joins TRBV5-3 and TRBJ2-5; 13 positions match TRBD2. Being an ORF, TRBV5-3 has a function that is uncertain. The CDR3 has 17 residues. V dropped 1 base and J dropped 3; count of bases not matched to a gene: 6.

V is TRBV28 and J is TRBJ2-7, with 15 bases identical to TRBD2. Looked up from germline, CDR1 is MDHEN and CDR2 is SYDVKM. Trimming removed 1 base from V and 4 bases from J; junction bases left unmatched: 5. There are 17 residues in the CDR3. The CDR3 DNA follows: TGTGCCAGCAGTTTATTCGGACTAGCGGGAGGGCAATACGAGCAGTACTTC. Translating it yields CASSLFGLAGGQYEQYF.

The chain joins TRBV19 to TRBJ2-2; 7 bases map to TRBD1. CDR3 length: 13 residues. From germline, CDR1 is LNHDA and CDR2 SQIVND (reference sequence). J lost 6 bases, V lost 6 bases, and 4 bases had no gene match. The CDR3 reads CASREGGPGELFF. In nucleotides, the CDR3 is TGTGCCAGTAGGGAAGGGGGCCCCGGGGAGCTGTTTTTT.

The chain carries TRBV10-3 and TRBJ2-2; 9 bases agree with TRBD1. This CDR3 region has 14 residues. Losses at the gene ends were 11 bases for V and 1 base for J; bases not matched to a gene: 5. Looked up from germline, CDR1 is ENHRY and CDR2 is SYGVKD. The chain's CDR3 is CAARDRENTGELFF. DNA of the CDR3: TGTGCCGCCAGGGACAGGGAGAACACCGGGGAGCTGTTTTTT.

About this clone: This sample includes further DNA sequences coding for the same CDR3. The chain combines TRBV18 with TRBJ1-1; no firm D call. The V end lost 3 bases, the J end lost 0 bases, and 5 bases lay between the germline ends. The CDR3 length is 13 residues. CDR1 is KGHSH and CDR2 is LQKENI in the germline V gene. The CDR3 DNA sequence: TGTGCCAGCTCACCGGGCCTGAACACTGAAGCTTTCTTT. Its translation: CASSPGLNTEAFF.

The CDR3 DNA reads as TGTGCCAGCAGTTACTCGAGCGGGGTAGAAGCCTACGAGCAGTACTTC. Translated, it gives CASSYSSGVEAYEQYF. This rearrangement joins TRBV6-5 to TRBJ2-7; 7 bases fit TRBD2. V was clipped by 0 bases and J by 2 bases; unmatched bases: 7. Germline V gives CDR1 MNHEY, CDR2 SVGAGI. CDR3 length: 16 amino acids.

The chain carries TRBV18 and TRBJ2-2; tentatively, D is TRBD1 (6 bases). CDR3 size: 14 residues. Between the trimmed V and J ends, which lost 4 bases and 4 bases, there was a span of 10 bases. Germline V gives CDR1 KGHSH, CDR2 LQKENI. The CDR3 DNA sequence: TGTGCCAGCTCACGGGAACAGGGCACCGGGGAGCTGTTTTTT. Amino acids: CASSREQGTGELFF.

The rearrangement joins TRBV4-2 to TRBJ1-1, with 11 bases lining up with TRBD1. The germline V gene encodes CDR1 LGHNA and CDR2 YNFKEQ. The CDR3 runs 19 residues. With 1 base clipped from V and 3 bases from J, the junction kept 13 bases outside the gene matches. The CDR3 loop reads CASSQASPGQGVVDTEAFF. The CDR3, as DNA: TGTGCCAGCAGCCAAGCATCCCCGGGACAGGGGGTTGTGGACACTGAAGCTTTCTTT.

The CDR3 here is CASSPKGAGTGLNQPQHF. CDR3 coding DNA: TGTGCCAGCAGTCCCAAAGGTGCGGGGACAGGGCTCAATCAGCCCCAGCATTTT. The V and J genes are TRBV27 and TRBJ1-5; 9 bases agree with TRBD1. The CDR3 sequence is 18 residues long. V trimming: 5 bases; J trimming: 3 bases; junction bases outside the gene matches: 14. Germline assignment: CDR1 MNHEY and CDR2 SMNVEV (reference sequence).

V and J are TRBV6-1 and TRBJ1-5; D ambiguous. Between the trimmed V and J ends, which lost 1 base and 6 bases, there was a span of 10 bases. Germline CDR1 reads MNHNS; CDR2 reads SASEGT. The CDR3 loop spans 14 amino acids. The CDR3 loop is CASSEVQESQPQHF. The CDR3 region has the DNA TGTGCCAGCAGTGAAGTCCAGGAAAGTCAGCCCCAGCATTTT.

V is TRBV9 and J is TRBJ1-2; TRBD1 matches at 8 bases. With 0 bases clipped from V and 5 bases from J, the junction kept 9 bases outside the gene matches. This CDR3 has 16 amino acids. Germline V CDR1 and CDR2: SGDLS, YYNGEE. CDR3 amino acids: CASSVGVGQGGYGYTF. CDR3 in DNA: TGTGCCAGCAGCGTAGGAGTAGGACAGGGAGGTTATGGCTACACCTTC.

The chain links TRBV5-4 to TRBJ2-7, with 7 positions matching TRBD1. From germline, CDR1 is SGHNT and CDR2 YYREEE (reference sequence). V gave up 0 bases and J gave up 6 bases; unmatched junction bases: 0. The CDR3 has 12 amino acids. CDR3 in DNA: TGTGCCAGCAGCTTGGACAGGGGCGAGCAGTACTTC. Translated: CASSLDRGEQYF.